This TCR beta chain originates from a study of CD8 T cells in Susac syndrome. General observations from the study: Regarding the TCR sequencing and HLA analysis, the study admitted that a relatively small number of individuals were involved.

TCR beta was sequenced from blood CD8+ and CD4+ T cells. The healthy controls were matched to patients by age and sex. CDR1 and CDR2 (germline): DFQATT, SNEGSKA (reference sequence). V lost 3 bases and J 5 bases, leaving 17 bases between the germline ends. The CDR3 length is 14 residues. In regard to this clonotype: Its antigen is still unknown.

RNA was extracted with the RNeasy kit, and a quantity of roughly 0.5 to 1 ug was reverse transcribed using random hexamers. Amplification of TCR beta CDR3 by immunoSEQ multiplex PCR spanned 54 Vbeta and 13 Jbeta. TCRdb analysed the immunoSEQ multiplex PCR reads with MiXCR anew, one entry per CDR3 protein. The sample carries 180,000 or so distinct CDR3 sequences, approximately 96% recorded once. The sequencing input was CD4+ T cells from PBMCs. This chain uses TRBV20-1 with TRBJ2-7; D possibly corresponds to TRBD1 (5 bases). The sequence was obtained from a human donor in good health. The CDR3 here is CSASQGRSRNEQYF. CDR3 nucleotide sequence: TGCAGTGCTAGTCAGGGTAGGTCTCGGAACGAGCAGTACTTC.